These 26 T cell receptor beta chains were all obtained from the same sample, sequenced in a study of cytomegalovirus exposure and HLA in healthy donors. Amplification used 60 Vbeta primers and 13 Jbeta primers. The protocol was immunoSEQ multiplex PCR, while the TCRdb copy is restricted to in-frame clones and leaves out a portion. The data hold 100,000 or so clones, with around 83% observed a single time. The sequenced sample consisted of PBMCs. These receptors were taken from a man younger than 45 in good health and CMV-seronegative.

V and J are TRBV21-1 and TRBJ1-5; TRBD1 is the table's D call and was not checked against the DNA. TRBV21-1 has pseudogene status. The CDR3 is 14 residues long. CDR3 nucleotides: TGTGCCAGCAGCGGGGGACAGGTTGATCAGCCCCAGCATTTT. It is translated as CASSGGQVDQPQHF.

This clone was observed a handful of times. CDR3 region: CASSQVYARDKQKKEAGELFF. CDR3 nucleotide sequence: TGCGCCAGCAGCCAAGTATACGCGCGGGATAAGCAAAAAAAAGAGGCCGGGGAGCTGTTTTTT. This chain joins TRBV4-3 and TRBJ2-2, with D perhaps TRBD2 (6 bases). The V end was cut by 1 base, the J end by 6 bases, with 30 bases between. Germline V gene sequence: CDR1 LGHNA, CDR2 YSLEER. This CDR3 is 21 amino acids long.

The chain employs TRBV19 and TRBJ1-5; perhaps TRBD1 as D (6 bases). CDR1 LNHDA and CDR2 SQIVND come from the germline V gene (reference sequence). Trimming pared 3 bases from V and 2 bases from J, leaving 17 bases between. The CDR3 spans 17 residues. CDR3 in DNA: TGTGCCAGTAGTATTCATGGGGGGGGCCTGGGCAATCAGCCCCAGCATTTT. It translates to CASSIHGGGLGNQPQHF.

The chain recombines TRBV6-6 with TRBJ1-2, with 8 bases fitting TRBD1. The CDR3 runs 15 residues. With 2 bases clipped from V and 5 bases from J, the junction kept 7 bases outside the gene matches. The germline V gene has CDR1 MNHNY and CDR2 SVGAGI (reference sequence). CDR3 DNA: TGTGCCAGCAGTTACAAGCAGGGGGCGCAGTATGGCTACACCTTC. Encoded protein: CASSYKQGAQYGYTF.

The chain employs TRBV5-1 and TRBJ1-3; 8 bases agree with TRBD1. The trim removed 0 bases at V and 4 bases at J, leaving 3 bases unmatched. The CDR3 is made up of 15 amino acids. CDR1 is SGHRS, CDR2 YFSETQ, per germline. The CDR3 protein is CASSLDGQGGNTIYF. The CDR3 nucleotides read TGCGCCAGCAGCTTGGACGGACAGGGAGGAAACACCATATATTTT.

This clone was counted only a few times. The rearrangement links TRBV4-1 to TRBJ1-4, with 7 bases lining up with TRBD1. Unmatched junction bases numbered 8, after V lost 2 bases and J lost 5 bases. CDR1 MGHRA and CDR2 YSYEKL come from the germline V gene. CDR3 size: 16 residues. The CDR3 DNA follows: TGCGCCAGCAGCCAAAATACAGGGGTTCCCAATGAAAAACTGTTTTTT. Translation: CASSQNTGVPNEKLFF.

The rearrangement uses TRBV7-9 and TRBJ2-1, with D perhaps TRBD2 (6 bases). This CDR3 region has 14 residues. Trimming left V 5 bases short and J 8 bases short, with 16 bases between. Germline V CDR1 and CDR2: SEHNR, FQNEAQ (reference sequence). This chain's CDR3 is CASSPADGGYEQFF. CDR3 in DNA: TGTGCCAGCAGCCCAGCCGACGGGGGTTATGAGCAGTTCTTC.

This clone is a singleton in its sample. The V and J genes are TRBV28 and TRBJ2-3; 8 bases agree with TRBD1. The CDR3 runs 16 residues. The germline gives CDR1 MDHEN, CDR2 SYDVKM. The trim removed 8 bases at V and 3 bases at J, leaving 13 bases unmatched. The CDR3 region is CASQKLRGHGTDTQYF. The DNA for the CDR3 is TGTGCCAGCCAAAAACTCAGGGGGCACGGGACAGATACGCAGTATTTT.

The chain links TRBV5-1 to TRBJ1-2; 7 bases agree with TRBD1. Germline CDR1 and CDR2: SGHRS and YFSETQ. The CDR3 has 15 amino acids. V gave up 3 bases and J gave up 2 bases; unmatched junction bases: 7. The CDR3 here is CASSSTGPGNYGYTF. The CDR3, as DNA: TGCGCCAGCAGCTCGACAGGGCCAGGAAACTATGGCTACACCTTC.

The gene calls are TRBV27 and TRBJ2-7; TRBD1 aligns across 11 bases. The length of the CDR3 is 16 residues. CDR1 and CDR2 from the germline V gene are MNHEY and SMNVEV (reference sequence). J gave up 3 bases and V 2 bases, and 6 bases lay outside the gene matches. The CDR3 DNA follows: TGTGCCAGCAGTTTAATAGGACAGGGGGCGAACTACGAGCAGTACTTC. Translation gives CASSLIGQGANYEQYF.

The chain combines TRBV4-1 with TRBJ2-7; D unclear. Germline V gene data show CDR1 as MGHRA and CDR2 as YSYEKL. V was clipped by 1 base and J by 2 bases, with 12 bases between them. The CDR3 totals 15 residues. In DNA form, the CDR3 reads TGCGCCAGCAGCCAAGCCCCCAGGCCTGCCTACGAGCAGTACTTC. Protein: CASSQAPRPAYEQYF.

V gene TRBV7-3 combines with J gene TRBJ2-2; tentatively, D is TRBD2 (5 bases). Per the germline V gene, CDR1 is SGHTA and CDR2 is FQGTGA. This CDR3 comprises 15 residues. The V gene lost 5 bases and the J gene lost 2 bases, with 12 bases spanning the gap. DNA for the CDR3: TGTGCCAGCAGCCCCGGACTTAAAAACACCGGGGAGCTGTTTTTT. It specifies CASSPGLKNTGELFF.

The chain links TRBV4-1 to TRBJ2-7; no definite D call. Trimming removed 1 base from V and 3 bases from J, with 13 bases in between. Germline V gene lookup returns CDR1 MGHRA and CDR2 YSYEKL. This CDR3 spans 15 amino acids. CDR3 coding DNA: TGCGCCAGCAGCCAAGTGGCAGATAACTACTACGAGCAGTACTTC. It translates to CASSQVADNYYEQYF.

The gene calls are TRBV28 and TRBJ2-7; TRBD1 agrees at 10 bases. This CDR3 is built from 14 residues. The germline V gene has CDR1 MDHEN and CDR2 SYDVKM. V gave up 6 bases and J gave up 4 bases; unmatched junction bases: 6. CDR3 DNA: TGTGCCAGCAGCCCTGACAGGGGGCAATACGAGCAGTACTTC. It encodes CASSPDRGQYEQYF.

The sample holds a few counts of this clone. CDR3 protein: CASSLTLGNTIYF. The CDR3 DNA is TGTGCCAGCAGTCTGACACTTGGAAACACCATATATTTT. The V call is TRBV27, the J call TRBJ1-3; no clear D. Germline V gives CDR1 MNHEY, CDR2 SMNVEV (reference sequence). This CDR3 has 13 residues. Trimming took 5 bases from V and 3 from J, leaving 8 bases between them.

In this sample, this clone turned up a few times. The chain carries TRBV7-2 and TRBJ2-3; TRBD2 aligns across 7 bases. The CDR3 totals 14 residues. The trim removed 0 bases at V and 4 bases at J, leaving 1 base unmatched. Germline values: CDR1 SGHTA, CDR2 FQGNSA. CDR3 DNA: TGTGCCAGCAGCTTAGCGGGAGGGGCAGATACGCAGTATTTT. Protein product: CASSLAGGADTQYF. Using reference TRBV7-2 and TRBJ2-3 for the parts outside the CDR3, the full variable domain is GAGVSQSPSNKVTEKGKDVELRCDPISGHTALYWYRQSLGQGLEFLIYFQGNSAPDKSGLPSDRFSAERTGGSVSTLTIQRTQQEDSAVYLCASSLAGGADTQYFGPGTRLTVL.

Regarding this clone: The junction and the germline gene differ at one end; a read error may be behind it. Additional DNA sequences in this sample encode the identical CDR3. This sequence joins TRBV6-6 and TRBJ2-1; 7 nucleotides align to TRBD2. Germline V gene lookup returns CDR1 MNHNY and CDR2 SVGAGI (reference sequence). The CDR3 length is 14 residues. The CDR3 DNA reads TGCGCCAGCAGCGTGGCGGGGGAACACAATGAGCAGTTCTTC. Translated, it gives CASSVAGEHNEQFF.

The rearrangement joins TRBV11-1 to TRBJ2-2; 7 positions match TRBD1. Germline V gene lookup returns CDR1 SGHAT and CDR2 FQDESV (reference sequence). This CDR3 spans 15 amino acids. Germline trimming cut 6 bases from V and 2 bases from J; bases unmatched to any gene: 6. CDR3 nucleotide sequence: TGTGCCAGCAGTCAAGGGACAGTTAACACCGGGGAGCTGTTTTTT. It codes for CASSQGTVNTGELFF. The variable domain in full, with the rest retrieved from reference TRBV11-1 and TRBJ2-2, is EAEVAQSPRYKITEKSQAVAFWCDPISGHATLYWYRQILGQGPELLVQFQDESVVDDSQLPKDRFSAERLKGVDSTLKIQPAELGDSAMYLCASSQGTVNTGELFFGEGSRLTVL.

This sequence joins TRBV6-5 and TRBJ1-2; the D gene is possibly TRBD1 (5 bases). The germline gives CDR1 MNHEY, CDR2 SVGAGI. The CDR3 has 13 residues. Trimming left V 0 bases short and J 10 bases short, with 12 bases between. The CDR3 spells CASSYSGQLNYTF. In DNA form, the CDR3 reads TGTGCCAGCAGTTACTCGGGGCAACTAAACTACACCTTC.

V usage is TRBV5-4 and J usage is TRBJ2-2; 7 bases agree with TRBD2. CDR1 and CDR2 from the germline V gene are SGHNT and YYREEE (reference sequence). With V trimmed by 0 bases and J by 6 bases, 8 bases remained unmatched. There are 16 residues in the CDR3. The chain's CDR3 is CASSLGASGKAGELFF. CDR3 bases: TGTGCCAGCAGCTTGGGCGCTAGCGGCAAGGCCGGGGAGCTGTTTTTT.

The gene calls are TRBV28 and TRBJ2-7; possible D gene TRBD1, 5 bases. The CDR3 is made up of 12 amino acids. V dropped 5 bases and J dropped 4 bases, with 9 bases sitting between them. Germline V gives CDR1 MDHEN, CDR2 SYDVKM. The chain's CDR3 is CASSRTSYEQYF. For the CDR3, the DNA is TGTGCCAGCAGTAGGACAAGTTACGAGCAGTACTTC.

This clone was detected once. This sequence joins TRBV6-1 and TRBJ2-7, with TRBD1 matching 10 bases. Per germline, CDR1 MNHNS and CDR2 SASEGT. V gave up 7 bases and J gave up 4 bases; unmatched junction bases: 10. The CDR3 sequence is 15 residues long. CDR3 nucleotide sequence: TGTGCCAGCACCCCTATTCCGGACAGGGGGTACGAGCAGTACTTC. This sequence encodes CASTPIPDRGYEQYF.

The chain has TRBV2 and TRBJ2-3; 8 nucleotides line up with TRBD1. From germline, CDR1 is SNHLY and CDR2 FYNNEI. After removal of 2 bases from V and 4 bases from J, the junction contained 11 bases not matched to a gene. This CDR3 is 17 amino acids long. CDR3 loop: CASSELWTGLGADTQYF. In DNA, the CDR3 is TGTGCCAGCAGTGAACTCTGGACAGGGCTCGGTGCAGATACGCAGTATTTT.

The count of this clone is one. The V gene is TRBV19, the J gene TRBJ1-2, with TRBD1 identical over 12 bases. The trim removed 4 bases at V and 7 bases at J, leaving 4 bases unmatched. Germline values: CDR1 LNHDA, CDR2 SQIVND (reference sequence). The CDR3 covers 14 residues. CDR3 sequence reads: CASSKGQGARGYTF. For the CDR3, the DNA is TGTGCCAGTAGTAAGGGACAGGGGGCTCGTGGCTACACCTTC. Full variable domain (outside the CDR3, taken from reference TRBV19 and TRBJ1-2): DGGITQSPKYLFRKEGQNVTLSCEQNLNHDAMYWYRQDPGQGLRLIYYSQIVNDFQKGDIAEGYSVSREKKESFPLTVTSAQKNPTAFYLCASSKGQGARGYTFGSGTRLTVV.

The rearrangement joins TRBV7-2 to TRBJ1-1; D remains ambiguous. V was shortened by 9 bases and J by 7 bases, with 12 bases between the two germline ends. This CDR3 contains 11 residues. Looked up from germline, CDR1 is SGHTA and CDR2 is FQGNSA. In DNA form, the CDR3 reads TGTGCCAGTACCGGGTTAATTGAAGCTTTCTTT. Translating it yields CASTGLIEAFF.

This clone was counted a single time. This sequence joins TRBV5-8 and TRBJ2-3, with 10 bases that match TRBD1. CDR3 length equals 16 residues. CDR1 is SGHTS and CDR2 is YDEGEE in the germline V gene. V was pared by 0 bases and J by 10 bases, with 11 bases of the junction left unmatched. The CDR3 nucleotides read TGTGCCAGCAGCTTGGGCCCCCCGGGACAGGGGTTTGCGCAGTATTTT. This codes for CASSLGPPGQGFAQYF.